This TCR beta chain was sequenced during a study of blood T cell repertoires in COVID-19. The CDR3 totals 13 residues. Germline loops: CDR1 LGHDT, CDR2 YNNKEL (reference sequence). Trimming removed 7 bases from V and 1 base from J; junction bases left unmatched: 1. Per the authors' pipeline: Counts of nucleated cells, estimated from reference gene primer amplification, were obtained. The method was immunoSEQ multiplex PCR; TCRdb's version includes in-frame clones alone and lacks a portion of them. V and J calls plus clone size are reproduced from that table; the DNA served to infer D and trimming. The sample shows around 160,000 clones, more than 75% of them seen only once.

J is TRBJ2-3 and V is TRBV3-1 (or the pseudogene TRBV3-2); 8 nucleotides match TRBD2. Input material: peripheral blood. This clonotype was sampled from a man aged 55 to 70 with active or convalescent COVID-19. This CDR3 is CASKTSGTDTQYF. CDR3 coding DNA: TGTGCCAGCAAGACTAGCGGCACAGATACGCAGTATTTT.